The clone carrying this T cell receptor beta chain has a count of ten or more. This sample is drawn from a study of human T cells and chemical hapten exposure. TCRdb ran MiXCR on the RACE reads and lists one entry per CDR3 protein. The sample has some 93,000 distinct CDR3 sequences, about 8.6% seen once. After removal of 3 bases from V and 15 bases from J, the junction contained 9 bases not matched to a gene. The CDR3 covers 13 residues. In germline, CDR1 is SQVTM, CDR2 ANQGSEA. Time point described: healthy volunteer bleed at 2 weeks. It was unfractionated whole blood from which total RNA was extracted.

Sequencing was done on a sample of whole blood. The J gene is TRBJ2-1, the V gene TRBV29-1; 12 positions agree with TRBD2. The source of this sequence is a female donor in good health. Some clones in this sample may be carry-over from other donors' samples. The CDR3 sequence: CSVDQTSGRGGFF. In DNA form, the CDR3 reads TGCAGCGTTGACCAGACTAGCGGGAGAGGGGGGTTCTTC.